This T cell receptor beta chain was captured in a study of immune characterization of retroperitoneal liposarcoma. The ends were cut back, 7 bases at V and 10 bases at J, with 17 bases in the middle. The CDR3 has 13 amino acids. Germline V lookup: CDR1 MNHNS, CDR2 SASEGT. TCRdb fed the PCR reads into MiXCR, producing one record per CDR3 protein. This sample has 9,500 to 12,000 distinct CDR3 sequences; over 25% occur once, and the top ten carry about 10%. The sequence came from a female donor with retroperitoneal liposarcoma. Sequencing was done on a sample of tumor tissue. The rearrangement uses TRBV6-1 and TRBJ2-1; no reliable D call. CDR3 protein: CASIVDHPYEQFF. CDR3 coding DNA: TGTGCCAGCATTGTGGACCACCCCTACGAGCAGTTCTTC.